Each of the 8 T cell receptor beta chains below was sequenced from the same sample in a study of blood T cell repertoires in COVID-19. Clones were read by immunoSEQ multiplex PCR, and TCRdb kept only the in-frame ones, dropping some. The sample lists 130,000 or so clones; approximately 81% were seen once. Sequenced sample: peripheral blood. Every receptor here comes from a man in his fifties or sixties with acute or convalescent COVID-19.

This clone has a single count. The rearrangement links TRBV4-3 to TRBJ2-3, with D tentatively TRBD1 (6 bases). Germline V gene sequence: CDR1 LGHNA, CDR2 YSLEER. Trimming removed 0 bases from V and 3 bases from J, with 7 bases in between. The CDR3 contains 14 residues. The chain's CDR3 is CASSQDRGTDTQYF. The CDR3 region has the DNA TGCGCCAGCAGCCAAGACAGGGGAACAGATACGCAGTATTTT.

This rearrangement joins TRBV5-6 to TRBJ1-1, with 10 nucleotides matching TRBD1. Germline V gene data show CDR1 as SGHDT and CDR2 as YYEEEE. After removal of 4 bases from V and 1 base from J, the junction contained 7 bases not matched to a gene. This CDR3 is 16 amino acids long. CDR3 loop: CASSARDRGENTEAFF. CDR3 DNA: TGTGCCAGCAGCGCCCGGGACAGGGGCGAGAACACTGAAGCTTTCTTT.

J is TRBJ2-7 and V is TRBV6-5; TRBD1 agrees at 9 bases. J was trimmed by 5 bases and V by 6 bases; bases with no gene match: 5. The CDR3 runs 13 residues. From germline, CDR1 is MNHEY and CDR2 SVGAGI. The chain's CDR3 is CASRGQGHNEQYF. The CDR3 DNA reads TGTGCCAGCAGGGGACAGGGTCATAACGAGCAGTACTTC.

This clone was recorded at least ten times. This chain connects TRBV28 to TRBJ1-1; tentative D call: TRBD1 (5 bases). The CDR3 has 14 residues. Trimming left V 5 bases short and J 5 bases short, with 15 bases between. CDR1 is MDHEN, CDR2 SYDVKM, per germline. In DNA, the CDR3 is TGTGCCAGCAGTGGGGGGACTCCGGGGACTGAAGCTTTCTTT. Its translation is CASSGGTPGTEAFF.

Worth noting for this clone: The junction and the germline gene differ at one end; a read error may be behind it. The chain joins TRBV28 to TRBJ1-1; possible D gene TRBD1, 5 bases. Germline V gives CDR1 MDHEN, CDR2 SYDVKM. This CDR3 has 12 amino acids. CDR3 sequence: CASRFRVTEAFF. Here the CDR3 DNA reads TGTGCCAGCCGTTTCAGGGTGACTGAAGCTTTCTTT.

The rearrangement uses TRBV5-1 and TRBJ2-7; 9 bases fit TRBD1. The CDR3 is 13 amino acids. Per the germline V gene, CDR1 is SGHRS and CDR2 is YFSETQ. Unmatched junction bases numbered 9, after V lost 5 bases and J lost 9 bases. This CDR3 is CASSRDREPPQYF. The CDR3 coding sequence is TGCGCCAGCAGTCGGGACAGGGAACCTCCGCAGTACTTC.

On this clone itself: One end of the junction is discordant with germline, which a read error may explain. The chain uses TRBV20-1 and TRBJ1-4, with 7 nucleotides matching TRBD1. The V gene's germline CDR1 is DFQATT and CDR2 SNEGSKA (reference sequence). The CDR3 runs 9 residues. In DNA form, the CDR3 reads TGCAGTGCTACCAGAGGACAGGCGTTT. Its protein is CSATRGQAF.

This clone was detected only a few times. The chain links TRBV27 to TRBJ1-2; 8 positions agree with TRBD1. This CDR3 region has 14 residues. V shed 5 bases, J shed 8 bases, and the junction held 10 bases outside the gene matches. Germline CDR1 and CDR2: MNHEY and SMNVEV (reference sequence). The CDR3 sequence is CASSPYQGAQGYTF. In nucleotides, the CDR3 is TGTGCCAGCAGTCCGTACCAGGGGGCGCAAGGCTACACCTTC.